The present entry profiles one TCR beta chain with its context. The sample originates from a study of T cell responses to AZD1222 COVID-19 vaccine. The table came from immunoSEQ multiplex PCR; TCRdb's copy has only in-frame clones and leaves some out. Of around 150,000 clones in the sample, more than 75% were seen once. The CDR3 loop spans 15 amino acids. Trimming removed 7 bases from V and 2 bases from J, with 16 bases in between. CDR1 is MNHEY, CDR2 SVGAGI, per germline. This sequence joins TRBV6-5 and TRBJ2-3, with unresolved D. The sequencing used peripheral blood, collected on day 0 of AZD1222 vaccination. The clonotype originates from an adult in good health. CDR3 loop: CASTPGRLPTDTQYF. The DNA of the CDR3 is TGTGCCAGCACCCCCGGACGGCTTCCCACAGATACGCAGTATTTT.